A selection of T cell receptor beta chains follows, all from one sample in a study of blood T cell repertoires in COVID-19. Profiled with immunoSEQ multiplex PCR; TCRdb holds only in-frame clones, not every one. The sample has approximately 210,000 clones, about four fifths seen once. Sample: peripheral blood. The receptors were sampled from a woman aged 50 to 60 with active or convalescent COVID-19. Both conserved end residues are part of each CDR3. Each record gives: V gene, J gene, D gene, clone size, CDR3 DNA, CDR3 protein. D genes are given only for firm matches. Clone size is given for some rows only: seen once, a few or many times, or a class if the clone is expanded.

v_gene: TRBV5-1; j_gene: TRBJ1-2; d_gene: TRBD1; abundance: NA; CDR3nt: TGCGCCAGCAGCTTTTTCTCGGGACAGTCGGGCTACACCTTC; CDR3aa: CASSFFSGQSGYTF
v_gene: TRBV5-1; j_gene: TRBJ1-2; d_gene: NA; abundance: NA; CDR3nt: TGCGCCAGCAGCTTCGCCGGGGATGGCTACACCTTC; CDR3aa: CASSFAGDGYTF
v_gene: TRBV10-3; j_gene: TRBJ1-5; d_gene: NA; abundance: NA; CDR3nt: TGTGCCATCAGTGAGTGGCAGGGTAGCAATCAGCCCCAGCATTTT; CDR3aa: CAISEWQGSNQPQHF
v_gene: TRBV24-1; j_gene: TRBJ1-1; d_gene: TRBD1; abundance: once; CDR3nt: TGTGCCACCAGTGAAGGGCAGGGGGCAAATACTGAAGCTTTCTTT; CDR3aa: CATSEGQGANTEAFF
v_gene: TRBV15; j_gene: TRBJ1-1; d_gene: NA; abundance: NA; CDR3nt: TGTGCCACCAGGGCGGCGGGGGGAACTGAAGCTTTCTTT; CDR3aa: CATRAAGGTEAFF
v_gene: TRBV24-1; j_gene: TRBJ2-2; d_gene: TRBD1; abundance: NA; CDR3nt: TGTGCCACCAGTGTCCCCCGGGGGACAGGGTCCGGGGAGCTGTTTTTT; CDR3aa: CATSVPRGTGSGELFF
v_gene: TRBV27; j_gene: TRBJ1-1; d_gene: NA; abundance: NA; CDR3nt: TGTGCCAGCCGCACGAGACCTGTTCTTCCGGAGACTGAAGCTTTCTTT; CDR3aa: CASRTRPVLPETEAFF
v_gene: TRBV7-3; j_gene: TRBJ2-7; d_gene: NA; abundance: once; CDR3nt: TGTGCCAGCAGCTTATACGGTTTGGTTACGGACGAGCAGTACTTC; CDR3aa: CASSLYGLVTDEQYF
v_gene: TRBV19; j_gene: TRBJ1-2; d_gene: NA; abundance: NA; CDR3nt: TGTGCCACCAGGACAGACTATGGCTACACCTTC; CDR3aa: CATRTDYGYTF
v_gene: TRBV7-2; j_gene: TRBJ2-1; d_gene: TRBD1; abundance: NA; CDR3nt: TGTGCCAGCAGCTTCGGGACAGGGGCTAATGAGCAGTTCTTC; CDR3aa: CASSFGTGANEQFF
v_gene: TRBV6-4; j_gene: TRBJ2-1; d_gene: NA; abundance: NA; CDR3nt: TGTGCCAGCTCCGACTGGAACAACAATGAGCAGTTCTTC; CDR3aa: CASSDWNNNEQFF
v_gene: TRBV3-1/TRBV3-2; j_gene: TRBJ1-4; d_gene: NA; abundance: once; CDR3nt: TGTGCCAGCAGCTTCAGGACAGATGAAAAACTGTTTTTT; CDR3aa: CASSFRTDEKLFF